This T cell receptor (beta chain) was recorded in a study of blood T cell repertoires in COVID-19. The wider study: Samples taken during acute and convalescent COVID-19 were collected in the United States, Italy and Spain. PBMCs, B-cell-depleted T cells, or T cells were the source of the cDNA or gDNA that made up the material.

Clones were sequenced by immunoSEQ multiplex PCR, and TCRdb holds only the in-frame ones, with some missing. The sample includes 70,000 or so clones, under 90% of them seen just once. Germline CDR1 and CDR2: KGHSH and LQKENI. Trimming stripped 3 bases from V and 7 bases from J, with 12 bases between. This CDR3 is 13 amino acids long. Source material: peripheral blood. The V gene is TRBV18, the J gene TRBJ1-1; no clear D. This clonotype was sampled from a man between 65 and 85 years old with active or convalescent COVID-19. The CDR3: CASSPSRSGEAFF. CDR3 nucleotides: TGTGCCAGCTCACCGTCACGGTCCGGTGAAGCTTTCTTT.